Each of the 32 T cell receptor beta chains below was sequenced from the same sample in a study of OX40 agonist ivuxolimab in advanced cancers. Sequencing used immunoSEQ multiplex PCR; TCRdb keeps in-frame clones, though not all of them. The profile covers 75,000 to 95,000 clones, with more than 70% appearing a single time and 8% to 10% taken by the ten largest. The source was CD4+ or CD8+ T cells sorted from blood, collected in a trial of the OX40 agonist ivuxolimab. Receptor source: an adult with an advanced solid tumor such as melanoma, head and neck, liver or kidney cancer.

This sequence joins TRBV10-3 and TRBJ2-6; D is uncertain. V shed 1 base and J shed 0 bases, with 10 bases lying between them. CDR1 and CDR2 from the germline V gene are ENHRY and SYGVKD. The CDR3 loop spans 17 amino acids. DNA of the CDR3: TGTGCCATCAGTGAGTTGGGTCGGAGCTCTGGGGCCAACGTCCTGACTTTC. Amino acid sequence: CAISELGRSSGANVLTF.

The chain recombines TRBV27 with TRBJ2-3; D not certain. The ends were cut back, 6 bases at V and 3 bases at J, with 16 bases in the middle. The CDR3 length is 15 residues. Germline V gene data show CDR1 as MNHEY and CDR2 as SMNVEV (reference sequence). The chain's CDR3 is CASSFGWGRTDTQYF. For the CDR3, the DNA is TGTGCCAGCAGCTTCGGCTGGGGAAGGACAGATACGCAGTATTTT.

The gene calls are TRBV19 and TRBJ2-7, with TRBD1 identical over 12 bases. The length of the CDR3 is 13 residues. Germline assignment: CDR1 LNHDA and CDR2 SQIVND (reference sequence). The junction had 6 bases not matched to a gene; V was cut back by 8 bases and J by 7 bases. CDR3 DNA: TGTGCCAGTTCCCGGGACAGGGGGCGGGAGCAGTACTTC. Its translation: CASSRDRGREQYF.

The V and J genes are TRBV19 and TRBJ2-5, with D tentatively TRBD1 (6 bases). The V gene's germline CDR1 is LNHDA and CDR2 SQIVND (reference sequence). Trimming pared 6 bases from V and 0 bases from J, leaving 14 bases between. This CDR3 has 15 residues. The CDR3, as DNA: TGTGCCAGTAGCCCCTACAGGGCCGACCAAGAGACCCAGTACTTC. This gives the protein CASSPYRADQETQYF.

J is TRBJ2-5 and V is TRBV27; 8 bases fit TRBD2. Germline V lookup: CDR1 MNHEY, CDR2 SMNVEV (reference sequence). V dropped 8 bases and J dropped 0; count of bases not matched to a gene: 11. The CDR3 has 16 residues. CDR3 in DNA: TGTGCCAGCCGTCAAGCGGGGGCCCTATACCAAGAGACCCAGTACTTC. It codes for CASRQAGALYQETQYF.

This sequence joins TRBV29-1 and TRBJ1-2, with D possibly TRBD1 on 5 matching bases. Germline V gives CDR1 SQVTM, CDR2 ANQGSEA. The CDR3 is 13 amino acids. Trimming stripped 4 bases from V and 1 base from J, with 10 bases between. For the CDR3, the DNA is TGCAGCGTTGGTTCAGGGAATAACTATGGCTACACCTTC. Amino acids: CSVGSGNNYGYTF.

This clone has a handful of counts. V is TRBV7-9 and J is TRBJ1-5; no definite D call. The V end lost 2 bases, the J end lost 7 bases, and 6 bases lay between the germline ends. The CDR3 sequence is 12 residues long. In germline, CDR1 is SEHNR, CDR2 FQNEAQ (reference sequence). CDR3 sequence reads: CASSLTSQPQHF. CDR3 in DNA: TGTGCCAGCAGCTTAACAAGCCAGCCCCAGCATTTT.

V usage is TRBV5-1 and J usage is TRBJ2-7; possible D gene TRBD1, 5 bases. The CDR3 runs to 14 residues. In germline, CDR1 is SGHRS, CDR2 YFSETQ. V gave up 1 base and J gave up 3 bases, with 11 bases separating them. The CDR3, as DNA: TGCGCCAGCAGCTTGCGGCAGGGAAACTACGAGCAGTACTTC. This gives the protein CASSLRQGNYEQYF.

The chain employs TRBV7-3 and TRBJ2-1; 14 positions agree with TRBD2. Germline V gives CDR1 SGHTA, CDR2 FQGTGA. Germline trimming cut 1 base from V and 6 bases from J; bases unmatched to any gene: 5. The CDR3 sequence is 17 residues long. This CDR3 reads CASSLIGTSGSGNEQFF. As DNA, the CDR3 is TGTGCCAGCAGCTTAATTGGGACTAGCGGGAGCGGCAATGAGCAGTTCTTC.

The gene calls are TRBV7-9 and TRBJ1-4; 9 nucleotides line up with TRBD1. This CDR3 is built from 16 residues. Germline CDR1 and CDR2: SEHNR and FQNEAQ (reference sequence). The V gene end was trimmed by 5 bases and the J gene end by 5 bases; junction bases not matched to a gene: 9. The CDR3 region has the DNA TGTGCCAGCAGCGCCCGACGGGGACAGGGAAATGAAAAACTGTTTTTT. It translates to CASSARRGQGNEKLFF.

The chain joins TRBV4-1 to TRBJ2-7; D is perhaps TRBD2 (6 bases). Germline assignment: CDR1 MGHRA and CDR2 YSYEKL. The V end was cut by 0 bases, the J end by 2 bases, with 11 bases between. This CDR3 contains 15 residues. The CDR3: CASSQERGGAYEQYF. The CDR3 DNA follows: TGCGCCAGCAGCCAAGAGCGGGGCGGGGCCTACGAGCAGTACTTC.

The V gene is TRBV5-5, the J gene TRBJ2-2, with 9 positions matching TRBD1. There are 14 residues in the CDR3. Germline V CDR1 and CDR2: SGHKS, YYEKEE (reference sequence). The junction had 4 bases not matched to a gene; V was cut back by 4 bases and J by 6 bases. The CDR3 loop is CASSGQGLAGELFF. The CDR3 nucleotides are TGTGCCAGCAGCGGACAGGGGTTAGCCGGGGAGCTGTTTTTT.

J is TRBJ1-2 and V is TRBV15; D remains unclear. The V gene lost 0 bases and the J gene lost 7 bases, with 12 bases spanning the gap. CDR3 length: 14 amino acids. Per the germline V gene, CDR1 is LNHNV and CDR2 is YYDKDF (reference sequence). CDR3: CATSRDRPGGGYTF. CDR3 DNA: TGTGCCACCAGCAGAGATCGGCCAGGCGGTGGCTACACCTTC.

The chain employs TRBV28 and TRBJ2-2, with 7 bases lining up with TRBD1. The CDR3 is 13 residues long. Germline V lookup: CDR1 MDHEN, CDR2 SYDVKM. The V and J ends lost 6 bases and 5 bases, in that order; junction bases with no gene match: 3. DNA of the CDR3: TGTGCCAGCAGCCGCAGGGGGACCGGGGAGCTGTTTTTT. Its translation: CASSRRGTGELFF.

The gene calls are TRBV4-1 and TRBJ2-1; 13 positions match TRBD2. Germline CDR1 and CDR2: MGHRA and YSYEKL. V was clipped by 2 bases and J by 10 bases; unmatched bases: 8. The CDR3 is made up of 16 amino acids. The CDR3: CASSQPTSGRAREQFF. CDR3 DNA: TGCGCCAGCAGCCAACCTACTAGCGGGAGGGCCCGAGAGCAGTTCTTC.

V and J are TRBV18 and TRBJ2-7, with 7 positions matching TRBD2. This CDR3 region has 16 residues. Germline loops: CDR1 KGHSH, CDR2 LQKENI. Trimming at V came to 4 bases and at J to 6 bases, leaving 15 bases not matched to a gene. CDR3 sequence reads: CASSLIGLVKSVEQYF. The DNA for the CDR3 is TGTGCCAGCTCACTTATCGGACTAGTTAAATCTGTCGAGCAGTACTTC.

Relative to its sample, this clone is medium-sized. This chain connects TRBV2 to TRBJ1-2; D is unclear. Germline V gene data show CDR1 as SNHLY and CDR2 as FYNNEI. CDR3 length: 12 amino acids. V shed 7 bases and J shed 8 bases, with 14 bases lying between them. The CDR3 nucleotides read TGTGCCAGCAAGGGATGGGGAACGGGCTACACCTTC. Translating gives CASKGWGTGYTF.

This clone was observed once. This chain uses TRBV28 with TRBJ2-5, with D possibly called TRBD1 or TRBD2 (6 bases each). V lost 2 bases, J lost 1 base, and 14 bases lay in between. The V gene's germline CDR1 is MDHEN and CDR2 SYDVKM. This CDR3 has 16 amino acids. The CDR3 loop is CASSLVGGLGQETQYF. DNA for the CDR3: TGTGCCAGCAGTTTAGTTGGGGGGCTGGGCCAAGAGACCCAGTACTTC.

The rearrangement uses TRBV29-1 and TRBJ2-1; tentative D call: TRBD2 (6 bases). The germline V gene has CDR1 SQVTM and CDR2 ANQGSEA. Trimming took 8 bases from V and 0 from J, leaving 14 bases between them. The CDR3 contains 14 residues. CDR3 loop: CSCRDGSSYNEQFF. CDR3 nucleotides: TGCAGCTGCCGGGACGGGAGCTCCTACAATGAGCAGTTCTTC.

The gene calls are TRBV2 and TRBJ1-2; 12 bases are shared with TRBD1. The CDR3 spans 14 residues. The junction had 5 bases not matched to a gene; V was cut back by 6 bases and J by 6 bases. Germline lookup yields CDR1 SNHLY and CDR2 FYNNEI. CDR3 sequence: CASRRGTGGDGYTF. The CDR3 region has the DNA TGTGCCAGCAGGAGGGGGACAGGGGGCGATGGCTACACCTTC.

The rearrangement joins TRBV10-3 to TRBJ1-1, with D possibly TRBD1 on 6 matching bases. From germline, CDR1 is ENHRY and CDR2 SYGVKD. V was pared by 2 bases and J by 4 bases, with 8 bases between. CDR3 size: 13 residues. CDR3 sequence: CAISEQGGTEAFF. Here the CDR3 DNA reads TGTGCCATCAGTGAGCAAGGGGGCACTGAAGCTTTCTTT.

This clone showed up just once. The chain uses TRBV6-1 and TRBJ1-6; D is uncertain. Trimming took 2 bases from V and 12 from J, leaving 11 bases between them. Germline V gene data show CDR1 as MNHNS and CDR2 as SASEGT. CDR3 size: 13 residues. Here the CDR3 reads CASSEIPPRPLHF. CDR3 in DNA: TGTGCCAGCAGTGAAATCCCGCCTCGACCCCTCCACTTT.

This chain joins TRBV5-4 and TRBJ1-3, with D perhaps matching TRBD1 (6 bases). Germline loops: CDR1 SGHNT, CDR2 YYREEE (reference sequence). The CDR3 has 14 residues. Between the trimmed V and J ends, which lost 0 bases and 7 bases, there was a span of 11 bases. Here the CDR3 reads CASSLAGVANTIYF. CDR3 coding DNA: TGTGCCAGCAGCTTGGCAGGGGTCGCTAACACCATATATTTT.

V gene TRBV28 combines with J gene TRBJ2-1; 11 nucleotides agree with TRBD2. V lost 7 bases to trimming and J lost 7 bases; unmatched junction nucleotides: 15. This CDR3 region has 17 residues. The V gene's germline CDR1 is MDHEN and CDR2 SYDVKM. As DNA, the CDR3 is TGTGCCAGCACCCCTCTCGGGACTAGCGGAGAAGGGAATGAGCAGTTCTTC. Translation: CASTPLGTSGEGNEQFF.

This chain links TRBV10-1 with TRBJ2-1; D remains unclear. V was pared by 4 bases and J by 0 bases, with 19 bases between. The CDR3 totals 18 residues. From germline, CDR1 is WNHNN and CDR2 SYGVQD (reference sequence). This CDR3 reads CASSAEPHSLSSYNEQFF. In DNA, the CDR3 is TGCGCCAGCAGTGCCGAACCACACAGCCTTAGCTCCTACAATGAGCAGTTCTTC.

The J gene is TRBJ1-2, the V gene TRBV9, with a tentative D call TRBD1 (5 bases). This CDR3 has 14 residues. CDR1 SGDLS and CDR2 YYNGEE come from the germline V gene. V was trimmed by 0 bases and J by 8 bases, leaving 14 bases between them. The CDR3 coding sequence is TGTGCCAGCAGCGTAGATGAAGGAAGGGGCGGCTACACCTTC. Its translation: CASSVDEGRGGYTF.

With respect to this clone: The sample has other DNA sequences that encode this CDR3 too. The chain carries TRBV2 and TRBJ1-5; 10 bases fit TRBD1. Germline CDR1 SNHLY, CDR2 FYNNEI. J lost 7 bases, V lost 6 bases, and 3 bases had no gene match. The CDR3 has 13 amino acids. The CDR3 is CASRGTGDQPQHF. The CDR3 DNA reads as TGTGCCAGCAGGGGGACAGGGGACCAGCCCCAGCATTTT.

V gene TRBV19 combines with J gene TRBJ2-5; TRBD1 matches 9 bases. Trimming removed 4 bases from V and 4 bases from J; junction bases left unmatched: 7. The CDR3 length is 15 residues. Germline assignment: CDR1 LNHDA and CDR2 SQIVND (reference sequence). The CDR3 reads CASSTLQGARETQYF. The CDR3 DNA reads as TGTGCCAGTAGTACCCTACAGGGGGCGCGAGAGACCCAGTACTTC. Drawing the rest from reference TRBV19 and TRBJ2-5, the complete variable domain is DGGITQSPKYLFRKEGQNVTLSCEQNLNHDAMYWYRQDPGQGLRLIYYSQIVNDFQKGDIAEGYSVSREKKESFPLTVTSAQKNPTAFYLCASSTLQGARETQYFGPGTRLLVL.

The V and J genes are TRBV7-2 and TRBJ1-1; 9 bases match TRBD1. The CDR3 is 14 amino acids. V lost 4 bases and J lost 8; bases outside the gene matches: 8. In germline, CDR1 is SGHTA, CDR2 FQGNSA. The CDR3 spells CASSSYRGQGEAFF. In nucleotides, the CDR3 is TGTGCCAGCAGCTCGTACAGGGGGCAAGGAGAAGCTTTCTTT. Full variable domain (outside the CDR3, taken from reference TRBV7-2 and TRBJ1-1): GAGVSQSPSNKVTEKGKDVELRCDPISGHTALYWYRQSLGQGLEFLIYFQGNSAPDKSGLPSDRFSAERTGGSVSTLTIQRTQQEDSAVYLCASSSYRGQGEAFFGQGTRLTVV.

The CDR3 sequence is CASSPRTDQETQYF. DNA for the CDR3: TGCGCCAGCAGCCCGAGGACCGACCAAGAGACCCAGTACTTC. This chain links TRBV4-1 with TRBJ2-5; D is unresolved. CDR1 and CDR2 from the germline V gene are MGHRA and YSYEKL. The CDR3 is made up of 14 amino acids. V lost 4 bases, J lost 0 bases, and 9 bases lay in between.

Here the CDR3 DNA reads TGTGCCAGCAGTCGGACAGGAATGGAGACCCAGTACTTC. It yields the protein CASSRTGMETQYF. The chain has TRBV6-6 and TRBJ2-5, with 7 bases identical to TRBD1. The CDR3 is 13 amino acids. V was clipped by 5 bases and J by 5 bases; unmatched bases: 5. CDR1 and CDR2 (germline): MNHNY, SVGAGI (reference sequence).

Concerning this clone: It is likely a read error, because the conserved phenylalanine at the end of the CDR3 is missing. The V gene is TRBV13, the J gene TRBJ1-3; a possible D gene is TRBD1 (6 bases). The CDR3 spans 14 residues. Trimming took 1 base from V and 4 from J, leaving 8 bases between them. Germline CDR1 is PRHDT and CDR2 is FYEKMQ (reference sequence). The CDR3 coding sequence is TGTGCCAGCAGCTTAGAGGGGGACGGAAACACCATATATTCT. It yields the protein CASSLEGDGNTIYS.